One sample yielded the 11 T cell receptor beta chains listed below, sequenced in a study of T cell responses to AZD1222 COVID-19 vaccine (dated by TCRdb to about 2021). Library prep was done by the immunoSEQ multiplex PCR assay. Drawn from immuneACCESS, this table holds only the in-frame rearrangements with V and J called that TCRdb kept. Clones are partly lost; checked studies trace under half to an unresolved V gene and leave the rest unexplained. This sample gives about 150,000 clones in total; roughly nine tenths of them show up just once. The ten largest clones represent under 7% of the sample. This specimen's time point label, per the study, means: baseline before first vaccination. The treatment or condition label here, explained by the study, means: meningococcal conjugate vaccine given as trial control. The specimen comprised peripheral blood, sampled on day 0 of MenACWY control vaccination. These receptors all stem from an adult in good health.

The genes are TRBV19 and TRBJ1-5; D gene unclear. The CDR3 sequence is 13 residues long. Germline CDR1 is LNHDA and CDR2 is SQIVND (reference sequence). V was cut by 3 bases and J by 7 bases, with 10 bases left in between. Here the CDR3 DNA reads TGTGCCAGTAGTATCCTGGTTTGGCAGCCCCAGCATTTT. Protein sequence: CASSILVWQPQHF.

The genes are TRBV5-1 and TRBJ1-4, with D perhaps TRBD1 (6 bases). V dropped 0 bases and J dropped 6 bases, with 12 bases sitting between them. This CDR3 region has 15 residues. Germline V lookup: CDR1 SGHRS, CDR2 YFSETQ. CDR3 nucleotide sequence: TGCGCCAGCAGCTTGGCGCAGGGGCGGTATGAAAAACTGTTTTTT. Its protein is CASSLAQGRYEKLFF.

The chain couples TRBV6-6 to TRBJ1-3; no reliable D call. V lost 6 bases and J lost 2, with 11 bases in between. This CDR3 has 14 residues. Germline V gene lookup returns CDR1 MNHNY and CDR2 SVGAGI (reference sequence). CDR3 sequence: CASRRPAAGNTIYF. In DNA form, the CDR3 reads TGTGCCAGCAGGCGACCGGCCGCTGGAAACACCATATATTTT.

This rearrangement joins TRBV7-9 to TRBJ2-7, with 7 bases lining up with TRBD1. Germline V CDR1 and CDR2: SEHNR, FQNEAQ (reference sequence). CDR3 size: 15 residues. J lost 3 bases, V lost 1 base, and 6 bases had no gene match. CDR3 residues: CASSLGGPGGYEQYF. The DNA of the CDR3 is TGTGCCAGCAGCTTAGGTGGGCCAGGGGGCTACGAGCAGTACTTC.

The chain joins TRBV28 to TRBJ1-1, with a tentative D call TRBD1 (6 bases). This CDR3 spans 12 amino acids. Germline V gives CDR1 MDHEN, CDR2 SYDVKM. With 8 bases removed from V and 4 bases from J, the gap between germline ends came to 11 bases. CDR3 nucleotides: TGTGCCAGCTCTACAGGGCCCACTGAAGCTTTCTTT. It specifies CASSTGPTEAFF.

This clone was seen a handful of times. The chain joins TRBV4-2 to TRBJ2-7; 7 nucleotides agree with TRBD1. The trim removed 3 bases at V and 1 base at J, leaving 3 bases unmatched. The CDR3 consists of 14 residues. Per the germline V gene, CDR1 is LGHNA and CDR2 is YNFKEQ. The DNA for the CDR3 is TGTGCCAGCAGCCAGACAGGGAGATCCTACGAGCAGTACTTC. Protein: CASSQTGRSYEQYF.

The chain has TRBV5-4 and TRBJ1-2; D perhaps matches TRBD1 (5 bases). This CDR3 has 14 amino acids. Per germline, CDR1 SGHNT and CDR2 YYREEE (reference sequence). Trimming shortened V by 3 bases and J by 3 bases, and 12 bases separated the two germline ends. The CDR3 nucleotides read TGTGCCAGCAGCTCCTCGGGGGGGGACTATGGCTACACCTTC. This encodes CASSSSGGDYGYTF.

This clone was seen only a few times. The gene calls are TRBV10-3 and TRBJ2-7; D perhaps matches TRBD2 (5 bases). The CDR3 is 13 amino acids. V gave up 1 base and J gave up 6 bases, with 10 bases separating them. Per the germline V gene, CDR1 is ENHRY and CDR2 is SYGVKD. The CDR3, as DNA: TGTGCCATCAGTGAGTATCTGGGAGTCGAGCAGTACGTC. Its protein is CAISEYLGVEQYV.

The table lists this clone with a count of one. The rearrangement uses TRBV5-4 and TRBJ2-5; TRBD1 aligns across 9 bases. The trim removed 5 bases at V and 5 bases at J, leaving 4 bases unmatched. This CDR3 has 13 residues. Per germline, CDR1 SGHNT and CDR2 YYREEE (reference sequence). CDR3 sequence (DNA): TGTGCCAGCAGGGACAGGGGCGGGGAGACCCAGTACTTC. Translated: CASRDRGGETQYF. Filled out from reference TRBV5-4 and TRBJ2-5, the complete variable domain reads ETGVTQSPTHLIKTRGQQVTLRCSSQSGHNTVSWYQQALGQGPQFIFQYYREEENGRGNFPPRFSGLQFPNYSSELNVNALELDDSALYLCASRDRGGETQYFGPGTRLLVL.

This chain connects TRBV28 to TRBJ2-1; no definite D call. Germline assignment: CDR1 MDHEN and CDR2 SYDVKM. The ends were cut back, 2 bases at V and 3 bases at J, with 14 bases in the middle. The CDR3 runs to 16 residues. DNA for the CDR3: TGTGCCAGCAGTTTAGGTGGGCCGTCTAGCTACAATGAGCAGTTCTTC. It yields the protein CASSLGGPSSYNEQFF.

The chain recombines TRBV4-1 with TRBJ1-5; D is ambiguous. V was clipped by 0 bases and J by 7 bases, with 13 bases between them. CDR1 MGHRA and CDR2 YSYEKL come from the germline V gene. The CDR3 loop spans 15 amino acids. The CDR3 sequence is CASSQDEGRLQPQHF. The CDR3 DNA follows: TGCGCCAGCAGCCAAGACGAGGGCAGGTTGCAGCCCCAGCATTTT.